In this sample, the clone carrying this T cell receptor beta chain turned up many times. Its target is unknown. The library protocol tagged individual cDNA molecules with unique molecular identifiers. In TCRdb, the 5' RACE reads were re-called with MiXCR into one record per CDR3 protein. The sample lists roughly 80,000 distinct CDR3 sequences; 7.5% to 10% were seen once. The sample belongs to a study of early T cells in non-severe SARS-CoV-2 infection. For the study at large: The study sequenced bulk RNA from unsorted whole blood, with chains unpaired.

Points from the study as a whole: VDJdb matches were skewed toward anti-spike CD8 T cell responses.

Trimming cost V 10 bases and J 6 bases; bases outside gene matches: 11. From germline, CDR1 is MDHEN and CDR2 SYDVKM. The CDR3 consists of 14 residues. What was sequenced was whole blood. The chain recombines TRBV28 with TRBJ2-2; 7 bases line up with TRBD1. The TCR originated in an adult who was a healthcare worker with PCR-confirmed SARS-CoV-2 infection or an uninfected control (not recorded which). The CDR3 DNA reads as TGTGCCACAGGACAGGCCCATCCCCCCGGGGAGCTGTTTTTT. It is translated as CATGQAHPPGELFF. The entire variable domain, with the rest obtained from reference TRBV28 and TRBJ2-2, is as follows: DVKVTQSSRYLVKRTGEKVFLECVQDMDHENMFWYRQDPGLGLRLIYFSYDVKMKEKGDIPEGYSVSREKKERFSLILESASTNQTSMYLCATGQAHPPGELFFGEGSRLTVL.